This TCR beta chain was obtained from a study of CD4+ T cells in melanoma. J gave up 9 bases and V 4 bases, and 13 bases lay outside the gene matches. The CDR3 extends over 17 amino acids. Germline V CDR1 and CDR2: SGHAT, FQNNGV. This clone was seen only once. Only in-frame clones appear in the TCRdb table, and some are missing; sequencing was by immunoSEQ multiplex PCR. The sample lists around 100,000 clones; 92% were seen once. The rearrangement joins TRBV11-2 to TRBJ2-1; 12 bases fit TRBD2. This sequence originates from a human donor with melanoma. The sample taken for sequencing was peripheral blood. The CDR3 region has the DNA TGTGCCAGCAGCTCACCAGCCGGGACTAGCGGGTTGGTTGAGCAGTTCTTC. Translating gives CASSSPAGTSGLVEQFF.